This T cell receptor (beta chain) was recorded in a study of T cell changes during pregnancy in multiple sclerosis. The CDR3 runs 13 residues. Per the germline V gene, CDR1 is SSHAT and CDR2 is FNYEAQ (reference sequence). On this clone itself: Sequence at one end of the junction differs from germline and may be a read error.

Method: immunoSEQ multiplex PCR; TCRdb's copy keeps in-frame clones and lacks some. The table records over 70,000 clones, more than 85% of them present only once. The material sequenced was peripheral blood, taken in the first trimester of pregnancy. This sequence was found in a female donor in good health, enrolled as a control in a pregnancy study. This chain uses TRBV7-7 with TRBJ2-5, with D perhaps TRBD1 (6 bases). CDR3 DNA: TGTGCTAGCAGCCGGGACATCCAAGAGACCCAGTACTTC. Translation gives CASSRDIQETQYF.